The entry below describes one T cell receptor (beta chain). CDR3 length: 16 residues. V lost 0 bases, J lost 3 bases, and 6 bases stayed unmatched. The germline CDR1 and CDR2 sequences are LGHNA and YSLEER. The assay was immunoSEQ multiplex PCR, and TCRdb's table has in-frame clones only and misses some. The sample records 220,000 or so clones, around 84% being singletons. These data are taken from a study of blood T cell repertoires in COVID-19. This TCR was sampled from a man aged 25 to 45 with active or convalescent COVID-19. The rearrangement joins TRBV4-3 to TRBJ1-2, with TRBD1 matching 8 bases. The specimen was peripheral blood. CDR3 sequence (DNA): TGCGCCAGCAGCCAAGATTTCTCGACAGGGGACTATGGCTACACCTTC. Translated, it gives CASSQDFSTGDYGYTF.